This T cell receptor beta chain stems from a study of blood T cell repertoires in COVID-19. Across the study: Nucleic acid was either cDNA or gDNA, and it came from T cells, B-cell-depleted T cells, or PBMCs.

This clone came up a few times. V shed 3 bases and J shed 3 bases, with 11 bases lying between them. The CDR3 has 14 amino acids. CDR1 is SGHTA and CDR2 is FQGTGA in the germline V gene. Source study methods: Researchers report that nucleated cell counts were estimated from reference gene primer amplification. Assay: immunoSEQ multiplex PCR; the TCRdb copy retains only in-frame clones and omits some. That table is the source of V, J and clone size, and D and trimming were worked out from the DNA. The sample lists approximately 300,000 clones, 85% to 90% occurring once. Participants, about 18 to 90 years old, spanned approximately 26 US areas. Donors of Cohort 3 who recovered were those that had two negative PCRs, clearance, or symptom resolution.

V usage is TRBV7-3 and J usage is TRBJ1-1; D gene ambiguous. The sequenced sample was PBMCs or T cells enriched from blood (not recorded which). The sequence came from a woman between 18 and 29 years old who had recovered from COVID-19. This chain's CDR3 is CASSLTPTHTEAFF. For the CDR3, the DNA is TGTGCCAGCAGCTTGACACCAACCCACACTGAAGCTTTCTTT.